This entry features one T cell receptor beta chain sequence. No antigen is known for it. One end of the junction is discordant with germline, which a read error may explain. This sample was taken from a study of tumor-infiltrating lymphocytes in primary liver carcinoma. Turning to the study itself: Surgical resection was used to treat these primary liver carcinoma patients.

A constant-region primer served to make TCR beta cDNA from about 0.45 ug total RNA. Library construction for TCR beta comprised three nested multiplex PCR rounds performed with slightly modified ARM-PCR. The first two PCR rounds used TRBV1-TRBV30 forward primers with a C-beta reverse primer, approximately 11 cycles each. TCRdb called the multiplex PCR reads again in MiXCR, with one record for every CDR3 protein. The sample yields roughly 330,000 distinct CDR3 sequences, less than 70% seen once. The CDR3 contains 13 residues. Germline CDR1 and CDR2: MNHNY and SVGAGI (reference sequence). Alongside blood RNA obtained from unsorted whole blood, germline DNA was also extracted. Chronic HBV infection was present, with no prior treatment. Study-wide points: Between tumor regions, pairs overlapped more than tumor-adjacent and tumor-blood pairs did.

The sample taken for sequencing was peripheral blood. The V call is TRBV6-6, the J call TRBJ2-7, with a tentative D call TRBD1 (6 bases). The receptor comes from a man aged 40-50 years with primary liver carcinoma and hepatitis B virus infection. The CDR3 region is CSSGSQGNYEQYF. The DNA of the CDR3 is TGTTCCAGCGGTTCGCAGGGGAACTACGAGCAGTACTTC.